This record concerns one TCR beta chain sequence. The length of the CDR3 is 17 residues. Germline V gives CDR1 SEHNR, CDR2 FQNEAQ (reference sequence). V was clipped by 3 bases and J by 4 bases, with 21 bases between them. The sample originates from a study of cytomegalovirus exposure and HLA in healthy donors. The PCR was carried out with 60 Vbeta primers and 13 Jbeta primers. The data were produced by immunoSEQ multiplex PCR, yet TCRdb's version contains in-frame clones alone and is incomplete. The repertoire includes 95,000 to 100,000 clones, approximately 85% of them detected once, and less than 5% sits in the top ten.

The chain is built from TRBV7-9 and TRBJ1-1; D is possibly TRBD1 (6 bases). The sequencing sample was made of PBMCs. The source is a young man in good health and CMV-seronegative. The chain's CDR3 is CASSFGFKQGRGTEAFF. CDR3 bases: TGTGCCAGCAGCTTCGGATTTAAACAGGGTAGGGGCACTGAAGCTTTCTTT.